The 25 T cell receptor beta chains in this list originate from one sample, sequenced in a study of human CD4 T cells and Enterobacteriaceae. The table came from immunoSEQ multiplex PCR; TCRdb's copy has only in-frame clones and leaves some out. The table shows 25,000 to 30,000 clones, with roughly four fifths occurring only once. Memory CD4+ T cells were sorted as all CD4+ cells except CD45RA+CCR7+CD95- naive cells, over 98% pure. The sequenced sample was memory CD4+ T cells from blood. Every receptor here comes from a human donor in good health.

This chain connects TRBV14 to TRBJ2-3; D is uncertain. Between the trimmed V and J ends, which lost 0 bases and 5 bases, there was a span of 6 bases. CDR1 and CDR2 (germline): SGHDN, FVKESK. The CDR3 has 13 residues. This CDR3 is CASSQEQQDTQYF. The DNA for the CDR3 is TGTGCCAGCAGCCAAGAACAGCAAGATACGCAGTATTTT. Full variable domain (remainder filled in from reference TRBV14 and TRBJ2-3): EAGVTQFPSHSVIEKGQTVTLRCDPISGHDNLYWYRRVMGKEIKFLLHFVKESKQDESGMPNNRFLAERTGGTYSTLKVQPAELEDSGVYFCASSQEQQDTQYFGPGTRLTVL.

This chain connects TRBV5-1 to TRBJ2-5; D possibly corresponds to TRBD2 (6 bases). Trimming left V 8 bases short and J 4 bases short, with 27 bases between. Germline V CDR1 and CDR2: SGHRS, YFSETQ. The CDR3 covers 17 residues. This CDR3 is CASRPSRDSHGAETQYF. The CDR3 coding sequence is TGCGCCAGTCGACCCAGTAGGGACTCCCACGGGGCAGAGACCCAGTACTTC.

The chain combines TRBV6-1 with TRBJ2-2; D unresolved. V was clipped by 3 bases and J by 2 bases, with 7 bases between them. Germline V gene sequence: CDR1 MNHNS, CDR2 SASEGT. This CDR3 has 14 amino acids. The CDR3 spells CASSDSLNTGELFF. For the CDR3, the DNA is TGTGCCAGCAGTGACAGTCTCAACACCGGGGAGCTGTTTTTT.

V is TRBV2 and J is TRBJ2-1; TRBD2 aligns across 11 bases. This CDR3 contains 18 residues. Germline CDR1 and CDR2: SNHLY and FYNNEI. The junction had 15 bases not matched to a gene; V was cut back by 11 bases and J by 0 bases. CDR3 sequence: CASKGASGRQSSYNEQFF. In DNA, the CDR3 is TGTGCCTCCAAAGGGGCTAGCGGGAGGCAGAGCTCCTACAATGAGCAGTTCTTC.

The V and J genes are TRBV7-9 and TRBJ2-5; TRBD2 agrees at 8 bases. The V gene end was trimmed by 0 bases and the J gene end by 4 bases; junction bases not matched to a gene: 1. This CDR3 is built from 14 residues. Germline-derived CDR1 and CDR2 are SEHNR and FQNEAQ (reference sequence). This CDR3 reads CASSLALAGETQYF. CDR3 nucleotide sequence: TGTGCCAGCAGCTTAGCGCTAGCGGGAGAGACCCAGTACTTC.

The rearrangement links TRBV18 to TRBJ1-1, with D perhaps matching TRBD1 (6 bases). The CDR3 has 14 residues. Between the trimmed V and J ends, which lost 2 bases and 5 bases, there was a span of 12 bases. The germline CDR1 and CDR2 sequences are KGHSH and LQKENI. CDR3 loop: CASSPRGRGTEAFF. CDR3 DNA sequence: TGTGCCAGCTCACCAAGGGGCAGGGGTACTGAAGCTTTCTTT.

The V call is TRBV6-1, the J call TRBJ1-4, with 7 bases fitting TRBD1. CDR1 is MNHNS and CDR2 is SASEGT in the germline V gene. The CDR3 loop spans 15 amino acids. With V trimmed by 8 bases and J by 6 bases, 12 bases remained unmatched. The CDR3 region has the DNA TGTGCCAGCTCCGGGATGGGCAGGGGGGATGAAAAACTGTTTTTT. Translated: CASSGMGRGDEKLFF.

This sequence joins TRBV2 and TRBJ2-7; tentative D call: TRBD2 (6 bases). The CDR3 is 12 amino acids. Germline V gene sequence: CDR1 SNHLY, CDR2 FYNNEI. V shed 5 bases and J shed 4 bases, with 9 bases lying between them. In DNA form, the CDR3 reads TGTGCCAGCAGTCAAAGCGGGTACGAGCAGTACTTC. Translated, it gives CASSQSGYEQYF.

This clone occurred a few times. The chain has TRBV5-1 and TRBJ2-1; 9 bases agree with TRBD2. V lost 4 bases to trimming and J lost 6 bases; unmatched junction nucleotides: 11. From germline, CDR1 is SGHRS and CDR2 YFSETQ. This CDR3 spans 16 amino acids. CDR3 residues: CASSPAHSGSGNEQFF. In nucleotides, the CDR3 is TGCGCCAGCAGCCCTGCCCATAGCGGGAGCGGCAATGAGCAGTTCTTC.

The J gene is TRBJ1-2, the V gene TRBV19; D gene unclear. Germline V CDR1 and CDR2: LNHDA, SQIVND (reference sequence). This CDR3 spans 12 amino acids. The V end was cut by 5 bases, the J end by 8 bases, with 12 bases between. CDR3 DNA sequence: TGTGCCAGTAGTGCAGGACGGCCGGGCTACACCTTC. Residues: CASSAGRPGYTF.

This chain joins TRBV5-4 and TRBJ2-6; D gene unclear. The ends were cut back, 2 bases at V and 0 bases at J, with 3 bases in the middle. The CDR3 covers 14 residues. In germline, CDR1 is SGHNT, CDR2 YYREEE (reference sequence). The DNA for the CDR3 is TGTGCCAGCAGCTTCCTCTCTGGGGCCAACGTCCTGACTTTC. It codes for CASSFLSGANVLTF.

The chain joins TRBV7-6 to TRBJ2-7; the D gene could be TRBD1 or TRBD2 (6 bases each). With 5 bases removed from V and 6 bases from J, the gap between germline ends came to 14 bases. Germline-derived CDR1 and CDR2 are SGHVS and FNYEAQ. The CDR3 loop spans 13 amino acids. This CDR3 reads CASSPRDTSEQYF. CDR3 bases: TGTGCCAGCAGCCCGCGGGACACCAGCGAGCAGTACTTC.

The V and J genes are TRBV5-4 and TRBJ2-3; 8 bases match TRBD1. With 4 bases clipped from V and 0 bases from J, the junction kept 1 base outside the gene matches. The germline V gene has CDR1 SGHNT and CDR2 YYREEE (reference sequence). The CDR3 is 14 residues long. CDR3 sequence (DNA): TGTGCCAGCAGCGGACAGGGAAGCACAGATACGCAGTATTTT. Translation gives CASSGQGSTDTQYF.

The chain recombines TRBV28 with TRBJ1-1, with 7 bases that match TRBD1. Trimming cost V 8 bases and J 1 base; bases outside gene matches: 7. Germline V CDR1 and CDR2: MDHEN, SYDVKM. CDR3 size: 14 residues. The CDR3 DNA follows: TGTGCCAGCCCGGGCCAGGGGGGGAACACTGAAGCTTTCTTT. It encodes CASPGQGGNTEAFF.

The chain carries TRBV6-6 and TRBJ2-4; 8 bases agree with TRBD1. The CDR3 extends over 15 amino acids. Unmatched junction bases numbered 7, after V lost 6 bases and J lost 3 bases. Per germline, CDR1 MNHNY and CDR2 SVGAGI (reference sequence). The CDR3 sequence is CASSPDREDKNIQYF. DNA of the CDR3: TGTGCCAGCAGCCCGGACAGGGAGGACAAAAACATTCAGTACTTC.

J is TRBJ1-2 and V is TRBV5-5; possibly TRBD1 for D (5 bases). The V gene lost 3 bases and the J gene lost 12 bases, with 12 bases spanning the gap. Looked up from germline, CDR1 is SGHKS and CDR2 is YYEKEE (reference sequence). The CDR3 length is 11 residues. The CDR3 bases are TGTGCCAGCAGCTCGAGTGGGGCGGACACCTTC. It specifies CASSSSGADTF.

The J gene is TRBJ1-3, the V gene TRBV6-1; D gene ambiguous. Trimming removed 6 bases at V and 2 bases at J, with 14 bases between. The CDR3 length is 15 residues. CDR1 MNHNS and CDR2 SASEGT come from the germline V gene. CDR3 nucleotides: TGTGCCAGCAGGGCAGCGGGGAGAGCTGGAAACACCATATATTTT. As protein: CASRAAGRAGNTIYF.

The chain has TRBV15 and TRBJ2-5; no reliable D call. The CDR3 has 12 amino acids. Trimming pared 0 bases from V and 7 bases from J, leaving 6 bases between. The V gene's germline CDR1 is LNHNV and CDR2 YYDKDF (reference sequence). The CDR3 sequence: CATSRDSGTQYF. CDR3 DNA sequence: TGTGCCACCAGCAGAGATTCTGGGACCCAGTACTTC.

This clone has only one observation. The chain has TRBV5-1 and TRBJ2-2; D uncertain. V was clipped by 0 bases and J by 0 bases, with 9 bases between them. The CDR3 consists of 16 residues. The germline CDR1 and CDR2 sequences are SGHRS and YFSETQ. The CDR3, as DNA: TGCGCCAGCAGCTTGGATCCGACGGCGAACACCGGGGAGCTGTTTTTT. Translating gives CASSLDPTANTGELFF.

The gene calls are TRBV14 and TRBJ2-1, with D hard to call. This CDR3 spans 11 amino acids. The germline V gene has CDR1 SGHDN and CDR2 FVKESK. Trimming took off 4 bases at V and 4 bases at J, with 2 bases between the two ends. The CDR3 bases are TGTGCCAGCAGCCGGTACAATGAGCAGTTCTTC. It specifies CASSRYNEQFF.

The chain employs TRBV6-1 and TRBJ1-1; D call uncertain. Germline V CDR1 and CDR2: MNHNS, SASEGT. The ends were cut back, 2 bases at V and 2 bases at J, with 9 bases in the middle. This CDR3 is 14 amino acids long. CDR3 in amino acids: CASSEKGRNTEAFF. The CDR3 nucleotides are TGTGCCAGCAGTGAAAAGGGCAGAAACACTGAAGCTTTCTTT.

The CDR3 loop reads CASSDIAGPEANEQFF. In nucleotides, the CDR3 is TGTGCCAGCAGTGATATAGCGGGCCCCGAAGCCAATGAGCAGTTCTTC. V usage is TRBV2 and J usage is TRBJ2-1; 7 positions match TRBD2. This CDR3 is built from 16 residues. Per germline, CDR1 SNHLY and CDR2 FYNNEI. J lost 6 bases, V lost 3 bases, and 11 bases had no gene match.

The chain carries TRBV19 and TRBJ2-1; 13 positions match TRBD2. This CDR3 has 16 residues. V shed 7 bases and J 5 bases; nucleotides not matched to a gene: 8. The germline V gene encodes CDR1 LNHDA and CDR2 SQIVND (reference sequence). CDR3 nucleotide sequence: TGTGCCAGTATCGTTTTGGGACTAGCGGGGAACAATGAGCAGTTCTTC. Translating it yields CASIVLGLAGNNEQFF.

The chain links TRBV6-6 to TRBJ2-7; 11 positions agree with TRBD2. CDR1 and CDR2 from the germline V gene are MNHNY and SVGAGI (reference sequence). The CDR3 consists of 16 residues. V trimming: 0 bases; J trimming: 6 bases; junction bases outside the gene matches: 7. This chain's CDR3 is CASSYSKLAGVGEQYF. The CDR3 DNA is TGTGCCAGCAGTTACTCGAAACTAGCGGGAGTCGGCGAGCAGTACTTC.

In its sample, this clone was seen once. CDR3 sequence reads: CASSVWDGSIDEQFF. CDR3 nucleotides: TGTGCCAGCAGCGTGTGGGACGGGAGTATCGATGAGCAGTTCTTC. The chain is built from TRBV9 and TRBJ2-1; TRBD2 is a possible D gene (6 bases). Germline V lookup: CDR1 SGDLS, CDR2 YYNGEE. V was clipped by 2 bases and J by 8 bases, with 17 bases between them. This CDR3 comprises 15 residues.